This T cell receptor beta chain is drawn from a study of blood T cell repertoires in COVID-19. Trimming left V 3 bases short and J 0 bases short, with 8 bases between. The CDR3 has 14 amino acids. Germline V gene data show CDR1 as LGHDT and CDR2 as YNNKEL (reference sequence). Libraries were prepared by immunoSEQ multiplex PCR; TCRdb keeps only in-frame clonotypes and omits some of them. This repertoire shows over 200,000 clones, more than 70% found once; its top ten account for 8.2%. The chain employs TRBV3-1 (or the pseudogene TRBV3-2) and TRBJ1-1; D unclear. Material for sequencing was peripheral blood. The source of this sequence is a woman aged 45-59 years with acute or convalescent COVID-19. The CDR3, as DNA: TGTGCCAGCAGCCAGAAACGGGTGAACACTGAAGCTTTCTTT. Its translation: CASSQKRVNTEAFF.